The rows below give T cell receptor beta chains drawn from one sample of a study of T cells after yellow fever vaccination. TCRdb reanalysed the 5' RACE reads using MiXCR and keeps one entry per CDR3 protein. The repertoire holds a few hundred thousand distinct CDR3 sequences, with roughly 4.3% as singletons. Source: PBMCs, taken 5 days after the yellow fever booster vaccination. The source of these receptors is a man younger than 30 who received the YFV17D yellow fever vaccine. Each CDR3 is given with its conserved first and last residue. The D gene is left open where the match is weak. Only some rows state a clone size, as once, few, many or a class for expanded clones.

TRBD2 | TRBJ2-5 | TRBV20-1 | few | TGCAGTGCGAGACTAGCGGGCGCTCAAGAGACCCAGTACTTC | CSARLAGAQETQYF
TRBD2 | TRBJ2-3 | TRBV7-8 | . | TGTGCCAGCGGCACTCTGGGGTTGGCGGGGGACCCAGATACGCAGTATTTT | CASGTLGLAGDPDTQYF
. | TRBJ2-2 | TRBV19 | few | TGTGCCACCAAGACTAGTCATGGCACCGGGGAGCTGTTTTTT | CATKTSHGTGELFF
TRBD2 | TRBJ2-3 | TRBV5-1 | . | TGCGCCAGCAGCGACGGGACTACCCGGGGTACGCAGTATTTT | CASSDGTTRGTQYF
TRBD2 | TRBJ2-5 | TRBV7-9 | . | TGTGCCAGCAGCTTAGCCTCCAGCGGGGGGGCCTACGAAGAGACCCAGTACTTC | CASSLASSGGAYEETQYF
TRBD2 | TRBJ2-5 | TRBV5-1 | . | TGCGCCAGCAGCGTAGCCCGGACTAGCGTACAAGAGACCCAGTACTTC | CASSVARTSVQETQYF
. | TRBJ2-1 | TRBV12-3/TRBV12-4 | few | TGTGCCAGCAGCCTCCAGGAGGGGCGAGGGGACAATGAGCAGTTCTTC | CASSLQEGRGDNEQFF
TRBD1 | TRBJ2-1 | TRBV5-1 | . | TGCGCCAGCAGCATCCCCGACAGGGGGAGCTCCTACAATGAGCAGTTCTTC | CASSIPDRGSSYNEQFF
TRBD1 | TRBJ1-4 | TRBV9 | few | TGTGCCAGCTCCACGGGACAGCCGAATGAAAAACTGTTTTTT | CASSTGQPNEKLFF
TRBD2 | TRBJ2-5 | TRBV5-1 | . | TGCGCCAGCAGCTTGGCGGGGGGGGCAGAAGAGACCCAGTACTTC | CASSLAGGAEETQYF
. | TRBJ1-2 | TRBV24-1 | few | TGTGCCACCAGTGAGCCGGGACACCTCATTCTCCCGGGCTACACCTTC | CATSEPGHLILPGYTF
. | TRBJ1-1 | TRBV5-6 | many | TGTGCCAGCAGCTTGGTTTTATTCGGGACTCACGACACTGAAGCTTTCTTT | CASSLVLFGTHDTEAFF
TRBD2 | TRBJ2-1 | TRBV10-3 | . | TGTGCCATCAGTGATTTAACTAGCGGCAGCTCCTACAATGAGCAGTTCTTC | CAISDLTSGSSYNEQFF
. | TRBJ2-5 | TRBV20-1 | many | TGCAGTGCTGGTGTGGAACAAGAGACCCAGTACTTC | CSAGVEQETQYF